The 8 T cell receptor beta chains presented below share a single source sample, sequenced in a study of T-cell memory formation after mild COVID-19 (dated by TCRdb to the early 2020s). Library preparation used 5' RACE. The instrument given in TCRdb is Illumina NovaSeq 6000. The public reads were reprocessed in TCRdb via fastp at Q25 and MiXCR, keeping in-frame beta chains. Every CDR3 protein is listed once, alongside the most common genes and DNA of its rows. The sample yields 450,000 to 650,000 distinct CDR3 sequences; 20% were counted once. The ten largest clones represent around 12% of the sample. The sequencing sample was made of PBMCs or a T cell subset sorted from them (not recorded which). All receptors derive from an adult woman who had mild COVID-19 (a few samples of this study predate the infection). The sample titles of this study are shuffled in the database, so cell type and time point are left out; the donor was told from shared clones.

There are a few counts of this clonotype. The CDR3 protein is CASSPFAAPSYEQYF. The DNA for the CDR3 is TGTGCCAGCTCACCATTTGCAGCCCCCTCCTACGAGCAGTACTTC. This sequence joins TRBV18 and TRBJ2-7; D is unresolved. The V end was cut by 2 bases, the J end by 0 bases, with 11 bases between. CDR1 is KGHSH and CDR2 is LQKENI in the germline V gene. This CDR3 contains 15 residues.

This clonotype was seen at least ten times. The V gene is TRBV7-9, the J gene TRBJ2-1, with unresolved D. The CDR3 consists of 12 residues. Per the germline V gene, CDR1 is SEHNR and CDR2 is FQNEAQ (reference sequence). V was pared by 4 bases and J by 4 bases, with 5 bases between. The CDR3 DNA follows: TGTGCCAGCAGCTCAACTTACAATGAGCAGTTCTTC. Protein sequence: CASSSTYNEQFF.

The V and J genes are TRBV6-2 or TRBV6-3 and TRBJ2-4; D not certain. Per germline, CDR1 MNHEY and CDR2 SVGEGT. Trimming took off 2 bases at V and 8 bases at J, with 13 bases between the two ends. There are 14 residues in the CDR3. Written as DNA, the CDR3 is TGTGCCAGCAGTTACCCTCGCAAACGGGACATTCAGTACTTC. It is translated as CASSYPRKRDIQYF.

This chain uses TRBV7-2 with TRBJ2-1; 8 nucleotides line up with TRBD2. Germline V CDR1 and CDR2: SGHTA, FQGNSA. The CDR3 is 17 amino acids. V lost 2 bases, J lost 4 bases, and 10 bases stayed unmatched. CDR3 residues: CASSLRQGSGTYNEQFF. The CDR3 bases are TGTGCCAGCAGCTTACGGCAGGGTAGCGGGACTTACAATGAGCAGTTCTTC.

This clonotype has a single count. For the CDR3, the DNA is TGTGCCAGCAGTCGTATATCGAGCTCCTACAATGAGCAGTTCTTC. Translating gives CASSRISSSYNEQFF. This chain connects TRBV12-3 or TRBV12-4 to TRBJ2-1; D is unresolved. Trimming removed 5 bases at V and 0 bases at J, with 11 bases between. The CDR3 spans 15 residues.

CDR3 in amino acids: CAWSWGWTSGSSYEQYF. CDR3 bases: TGTGCCTGGAGTTGGGGGTGGACTAGCGGGAGCTCCTACGAGCAGTACTTC. V usage is TRBV30 and J usage is TRBJ2-7, with 13 bases identical to TRBD2. This CDR3 has 17 residues. Germline trimming cut 2 bases from V and 0 bases from J; bases unmatched to any gene: 7. Germline-derived CDR1 and CDR2 are GTSNPN and SVGIG (reference sequence). The variable domain in full, completed from reference TRBV30 and TRBJ2-7, reads SQTIHQWPATLVQPVGSPLSLECTVEGTSNPNLYWYRQAAGRGLQLLFYSVGIGQISSEVPQNLSASRPQDRQFILSSKKLLLSDSGFYLCAWSWGWTSGSSYEQYFGPGTRLTVT.

On this clonotype: At one end, the junction sequence differs from germline, possibly due to a read error. The chain is built from TRBV7-7 and TRBJ2-5; 11 bases are a match to TRBD2. The CDR3 covers 15 residues. Germline V lookup: CDR1 SSHAT, CDR2 FNYEAQ (reference sequence). The CDR3 loop reads CASSFGLAGKETQYF. The CDR3 DNA reads TGTGCTAGCAGCTTTGGACTAGCGGGTAAAGAGACCCAGTACTTC.

V usage is TRBV6-6 and J usage is TRBJ1-2; TRBD1 matches 9 bases. The CDR3 consists of 15 residues. J was trimmed by 7 bases and V by 0 bases; bases with no gene match: 6. From germline, CDR1 is MNHNY and CDR2 SVGAGI (reference sequence). This CDR3 reads CASSYSGQGSGGYTF. The DNA of the CDR3 is TGTGCCAGCAGTTACTCGGGACAGGGAAGTGGTGGCTACACCTTC.